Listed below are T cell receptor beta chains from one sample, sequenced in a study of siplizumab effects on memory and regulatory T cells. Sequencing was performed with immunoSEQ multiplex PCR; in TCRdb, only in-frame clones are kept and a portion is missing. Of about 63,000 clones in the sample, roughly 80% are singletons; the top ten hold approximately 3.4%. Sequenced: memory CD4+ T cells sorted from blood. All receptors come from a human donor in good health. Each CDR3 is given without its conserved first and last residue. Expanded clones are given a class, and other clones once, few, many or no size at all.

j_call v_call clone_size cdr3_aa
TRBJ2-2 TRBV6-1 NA ASSTYSGSAGELF
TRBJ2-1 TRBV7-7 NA ASSSSSWDNEQF
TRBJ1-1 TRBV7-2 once ASSSRGEWNTEAF
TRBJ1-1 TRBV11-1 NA ASSLGQGGEAF
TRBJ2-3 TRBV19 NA ASSIRTGRGPTDTQY
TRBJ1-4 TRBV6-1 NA ASSIGQSEKLF
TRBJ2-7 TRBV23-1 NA ASTYEQY
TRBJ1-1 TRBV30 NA AWGSRDRYTEAF
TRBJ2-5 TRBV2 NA ASMRARETQY
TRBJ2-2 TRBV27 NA ASSRGTGGNTGELF
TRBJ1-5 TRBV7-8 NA ASGVPNQPQH
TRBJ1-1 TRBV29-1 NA SADRGTEAF
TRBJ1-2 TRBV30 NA AWRGEGGFYGYT
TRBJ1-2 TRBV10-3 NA AISGQELEVGGYT
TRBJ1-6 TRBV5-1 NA ASSLGTGAGSPLH
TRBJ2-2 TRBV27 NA ASSYFRDGGAGELF
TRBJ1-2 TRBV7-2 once ASSFDHYGYT
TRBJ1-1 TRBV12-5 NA ASGLSLSREAF
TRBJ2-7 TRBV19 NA ASSIDFSYEQY
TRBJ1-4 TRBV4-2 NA ASSQPGGSNEKLF
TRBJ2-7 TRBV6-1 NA ASREPQVPYEQY
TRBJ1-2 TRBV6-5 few ASRTIHPPYGYT
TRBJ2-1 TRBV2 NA ASRDSHNEQF
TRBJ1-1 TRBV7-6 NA ASSAYRQAEAF
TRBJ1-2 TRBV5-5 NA ASSPEGVLVYGYT
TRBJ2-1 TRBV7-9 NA ASSLDSSGGNEQF
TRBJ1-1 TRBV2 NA ASNQQIQAF
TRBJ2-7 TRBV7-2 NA ASSRDRVKYEQY
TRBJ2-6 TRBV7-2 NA ASSRAGQKSGANVLT
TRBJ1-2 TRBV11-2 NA ASSPRTGVYGYT